This TCR beta chain is from a study of regulatory T cells in long-lasting Graves disease. This sample's time point: newly diagnosed GD, antithyroid drugs for less than 3 months. PBMC RNA served as the TCR library source. This clonotype was observed many times. Arm-PCR with iRepertoire HTBI primers amplified the CDR3 regions for these TCR beta libraries. TCRdb reprocessed the multiplex PCR reads via MiXCR and lists one record per CDR3 protein. This sample yields a few hundred thousand distinct CDR3 sequences, of which 13% are seen a single time; roughly 9.7% belongs to the top ten. V was clipped by 3 bases and J by 4 bases, with 13 bases between them. CDR1 is SEHNR and CDR2 is FQNEAQ in the germline V gene (reference sequence). The CDR3 covers 15 residues. This same sample was also taken into another study, of T cells in Graves' hyperthyroidism and ophthalmopathy. This second study says: Patients were excluded because of uncontrolled infection, other autoimmune disease, pregnancy or lactation.

Here the sequenced sample was peripheral blood mononuclear cells (PBMCs), taken at new diagnosis, from a patient treated with antithyroid drugs. The V and J genes are TRBV7-9 and TRBJ2-1; D may correspond to TRBD1 or TRBD2 (5 bases each). This TCR derives from a man aged 30-40 years with Graves disease. CDR3 amino acids: CASSFRDQFYNEQFF. In nucleotides, the CDR3 is TGTGCCAGCAGCTTTAGGGACCAATTTTACAATGAGCAGTTCTTC.